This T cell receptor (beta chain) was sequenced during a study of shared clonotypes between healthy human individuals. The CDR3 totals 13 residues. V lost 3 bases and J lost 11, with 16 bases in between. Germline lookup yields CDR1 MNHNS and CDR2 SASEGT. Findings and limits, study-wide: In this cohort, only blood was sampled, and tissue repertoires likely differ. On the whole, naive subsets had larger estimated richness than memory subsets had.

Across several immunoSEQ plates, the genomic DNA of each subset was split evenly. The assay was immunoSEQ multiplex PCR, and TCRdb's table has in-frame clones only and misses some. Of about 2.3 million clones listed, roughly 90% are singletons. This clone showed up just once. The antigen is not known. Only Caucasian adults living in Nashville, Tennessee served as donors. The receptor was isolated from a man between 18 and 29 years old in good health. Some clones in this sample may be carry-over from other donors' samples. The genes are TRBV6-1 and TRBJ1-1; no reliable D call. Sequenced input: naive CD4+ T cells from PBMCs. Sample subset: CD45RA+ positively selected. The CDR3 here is CASSDPRVGNAFF. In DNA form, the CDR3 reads TGTGCCAGCAGTGACCCTAGGGTGGGCAACGCTTTCTTT.